One sample yielded the 16 T cell receptor beta chains listed below, sequenced in a study of control samples from healthy donors and cancer patients. TCRdb's copy holds only in-frame clones and misses some; the assay was immunoSEQ multiplex PCR. Of approximately 89,000 clones listed, around nine tenths were seen once; the top ten hold over 20%. The specimen sequenced was blood. Receptors originate from a man aged 25-40 years in good health.

About this clone itself: This may be a read error: a much more frequent sequence differs by one nucleotide. The chain employs TRBV2 and TRBJ1-5; 8 bases line up with TRBD1. CDR1 SNHLY and CDR2 FYNNEI come from the germline V gene. The CDR3 loop spans 13 amino acids. The junction had 9 bases not matched to a gene; V was cut back by 6 bases and J by 11 bases. CDR3 region: CASSGTGEQSQHF. The CDR3 DNA follows: TGTGCCAGCAGCGGGACAGGAGAGCAGTCCCAGCATTTT.

The rearrangement uses TRBV7-3 and TRBJ2-2; 14 bases match TRBD2. The CDR3 totals 17 residues. V dropped 5 bases and J dropped 4; count of bases not matched to a gene: 6. Germline lookup yields CDR1 SGHTA and CDR2 FQGTGA. The CDR3 protein is CASSPGLAGVSTGELFF. CDR3 nucleotide sequence: TGTGCCAGCAGCCCGGGACTAGCGGGGGTTAGCACCGGGGAGCTGTTTTTT.

The rearrangement uses TRBV11-2 and TRBJ1-6; D gene uncertain. V was clipped by 0 bases and J by 8 bases, with 8 bases between them. Looked up from germline, CDR1 is SGHAT and CDR2 is FQNNGV. The CDR3 is 14 amino acids. For the CDR3, the DNA is TGTGCCAGCAGCTTAGACTTTGGGGATTCACCCCTCCACTTT. Residues: CASSLDFGDSPLHF.

V is TRBV2 and J is TRBJ1-2, with TRBD1 identical over 7 bases. CDR3 size: 13 residues. The germline CDR1 and CDR2 sequences are SNHLY and FYNNEI. Unmatched junction bases numbered 11, after V lost 8 bases and J lost 8 bases. This CDR3 reads CASCRQGALGYTF. In nucleotides, the CDR3 is TGTGCCAGCTGTAGACAGGGCGCGTTAGGCTACACCTTC.

The chain couples TRBV9 to TRBJ1-1; perhaps TRBD1 as D (6 bases). Trimming pared 2 bases from V and 5 bases from J, leaving 7 bases between. The CDR3 length is 12 residues. CDR1 and CDR2 (germline): SGDLS, YYNGEE. The DNA of the CDR3 is TGTGCCAGCAGCGTCGGACAGACTGAAGCTTTCTTT. Its translation: CASSVGQTEAFF.

The chain carries TRBV12-5 and TRBJ1-4; no firm D call. The CDR3 consists of 15 residues. V lost 7 bases to trimming and J lost 0 bases, with 12 bases between them. The V gene's germline CDR1 is LGHNT and CDR2 FRNRAP. The CDR3 DNA follows: TGTGCTAGTGCCCAACTGGGTGCAACTAATGAAAAACTGTTTTTT. Its translation: CASAQLGATNEKLFF.

The rearrangement joins TRBV7-6 to TRBJ2-5, with a tentative D call TRBD1 (8 bases). V gave up 0 bases and J gave up 5 bases, with 19 bases separating them. Germline CDR1 SGHVS, CDR2 FNYEAQ. CDR3 length: 17 residues. The CDR3 reads CASSLAGGQGATETQYF. For the CDR3, the DNA is TGTGCCAGCAGCTTAGCGGGAGGGCAGGGGGCGACGGAGACCCAGTACTTC.

V gene TRBV5-1 combines with J gene TRBJ2-5, with 11 bases matching TRBD2. The J segment lost 4 bases and the V segment lost 4 bases, leaving 9 bases of the junction unmatched. The CDR3 contains 16 residues. Germline values: CDR1 SGHRS, CDR2 YFSETQ. CDR3 bases: TGCGCCAGCAGCACCTTCCCTAGCGGGGGGACAGAGACCCAGTACTTC. Encoded protein: CASSTFPSGGTETQYF.

This clone showed up just a few times. In DNA, the CDR3 is TGTGCCAGCAGTTCCGGACGGGGGGGGAACCCTAGCACAGATACGCAGTATTTT. This gives the protein CASSSGRGGNPSTDTQYF. J is TRBJ2-3 and V is TRBV7-2, with 8 bases fitting TRBD2. J gave up 0 bases and V 6 bases, and 14 bases lay outside the gene matches. The CDR3 totals 18 residues. The germline V gene encodes CDR1 SGHTA and CDR2 FQGNSA. Based on the CDR3 plus reference TRBV7-2 and TRBJ2-3, the full variable domain is GAGVSQSPSNKVTEKGKDVELRCDPISGHTALYWYRQSLGQGLEFLIYFQGNSAPDKSGLPSDRFSAERTGGSVSTLTIQRTQQEDSAVYLCASSSGRGGNPSTDTQYFGPGTRLTVL.

The CDR3 loop is CASRSGAANEKLFF. In DNA form, the CDR3 reads TGTGCCAGTAGGTCGGGCGCGGCTAATGAAAAACTGTTTTTT. The V and J genes are TRBV19 and TRBJ1-4; D call uncertain. The ends were cut back, 6 bases at V and 3 bases at J, with 11 bases in the middle. This CDR3 region has 14 residues. Germline CDR1 and CDR2: LNHDA and SQIVND (reference sequence).

The chain links TRBV6-5 to TRBJ2-7; 9 positions match TRBD1. There are 14 residues in the CDR3. Germline-derived CDR1 and CDR2 are MNHEY and SVGAGI. The trim removed 6 bases at V and 2 bases at J, leaving 5 bases unmatched. CDR3 nucleotides: TGTGCCAGCAGACGCCGGGACAGGGCCTACGAGCAGTACTTC. Amino acids: CASRRRDRAYEQYF.

V gene TRBV11-2 combines with J gene TRBJ2-6; D might be TRBD1 (5 bases). V was pared by 5 bases and J by 0 bases, with 14 bases between. The CDR3 consists of 17 residues. CDR1 is SGHAT, CDR2 FQNNGV, per germline. This CDR3 reads CASSPDSRFSGANVLTF. The CDR3 DNA reads TGTGCCAGCAGCCCAGACAGCAGATTCTCTGGGGCCAACGTCCTGACTTTC.

The J gene is TRBJ2-5, the V gene TRBV23-1; D is perhaps TRBD1 or TRBD2 (5 bases each). TRBV23-1 is an open reading frame whose function is uncertain. The CDR3 is made up of 15 amino acids. V was cut by 6 bases and J by 4 bases, with 18 bases left in between. This CDR3 reads CASSSSGPDGETQYF. CDR3 nucleotides: TGCGCCAGCAGCAGCTCGGGACCAGATGGAGAGACCCAGTACTTC.

This rearrangement joins TRBV4-1 to TRBJ2-5; D is unclear. Germline lookup yields CDR1 MGHRA and CDR2 YSYEKL. V shed 0 bases and J shed 1 base, with 9 bases lying between them. The CDR3 consists of 15 residues. The CDR3 is CASSQEEITQETQYF. DNA of the CDR3: TGCGCCAGCAGCCAAGAGGAAATAACCCAAGAGACCCAGTACTTC.

V is TRBV5-5 and J is TRBJ2-3, with 10 positions matching TRBD2. V shed 3 bases, J shed 2 bases, and the junction held 6 bases outside the gene matches. Germline lookup yields CDR1 SGHKS and CDR2 YYEKEE (reference sequence). The CDR3 is made up of 16 amino acids. CDR3 sequence: CASSSSGGAYTDTQYF. Written as DNA, the CDR3 is TGTGCCAGCAGCTCCAGCGGGGGGGCTTACACAGATACGCAGTATTTT.

The chain uses TRBV5-4 and TRBJ1-2; 7 nucleotides align to TRBD1. With 4 bases clipped from V and 4 bases from J, the junction kept 7 bases outside the gene matches. This CDR3 is built from 14 residues. The germline gives CDR1 SGHNT, CDR2 YYREEE (reference sequence). CDR3: CASSGKGQPYGYTF. As DNA, the CDR3 is TGTGCCAGCAGCGGAAAGGGACAGCCCTATGGCTACACCTTC.